The next 6 T cell receptor beta chains were all read from a single sample in a study of T-cell memory formation after mild COVID-19. TCRdb called the 5' RACE reads again in MiXCR, with one record for every CDR3 protein. The sample holds 100,000 to 150,000 distinct CDR3 sequences, 5% to 6.5% seen once. What was sequenced was PBMCs or a T cell subset sorted from them (not recorded which). The receptor set was obtained from an adult woman who had mild COVID-19 (a few samples of this study predate the infection). Cell type and time point are not known.

This clonotype appeared a few times. The V and J genes are TRBV19 and TRBJ1-2; D unresolved. Trimming removed 3 bases at V and 1 base at J, with 9 bases between. Germline V CDR1 and CDR2: LNHDA, SQIVND (reference sequence). The CDR3 contains 14 residues. The CDR3 sequence is CASSIDNRNYGYTF. The CDR3, as DNA: TGTGCCAGTAGTATTGACAACCGTAACTATGGCTACACCTTC.

In its sample, this clonotype was seen a few times. J is TRBJ2-1 and V is TRBV5-1, with D tentatively TRBD1 (6 bases). This CDR3 comprises 14 residues. Germline V lookup: CDR1 SGHRS, CDR2 YFSETQ. V shed 4 bases and J shed 1 base, with 9 bases lying between them. The CDR3 sequence is CASSPDRSYNEQFF. The CDR3 DNA sequence: TGCGCCAGCAGCCCCGACAGGTCCTACAATGAGCAGTTCTTC.

Regarding this clonotype: One end of the junction is discordant with germline, which a read error may explain. In nucleotides, the CDR3 is TGTGCCAGCACCCGACAGGGCAATCAGACCCAGCATTTT. Translated, it gives CASTRQGNQTQHF. V usage is TRBV3-1 and J usage is TRBJ1-5, with TRBD1 identical over 7 bases. CDR1 LGHDT and CDR2 YNNKEL come from the germline V gene (reference sequence). The length of the CDR3 is 13 residues.

This clonotype has only a few counts. The chain carries TRBV7-6 and TRBJ2-5; D ambiguous. The CDR3 consists of 15 residues. V dropped 1 base and J dropped 1 base, with 10 bases sitting between them. Germline V gives CDR1 SGHVS, CDR2 FNYEAQ. The CDR3 DNA follows: TGTGCCAGCAGCTTAGGAGGTGGCATCCAAGAGACCCAGTACTTC. It specifies CASSLGGGIQETQYF.

The chain carries TRBV6-5 and TRBJ2-2, with 7 nucleotides matching TRBD1. This CDR3 is built from 16 residues. The V gene's germline CDR1 is MNHEY and CDR2 SVGAGI. V shed 6 bases and J 1 base; nucleotides not matched to a gene: 8. Here the CDR3 reads CASRPDRARNTGELFF. CDR3 nucleotides: TGTGCCAGCAGACCCGACAGGGCGCGGAACACCGGGGAGCTGTTTTTT.

The gene calls are TRBV24-1 and TRBJ2-1, with 7 bases aligning to TRBD2. With V trimmed by 3 bases and J by 9 bases, 13 bases remained unmatched. Germline V gene sequence: CDR1 KGHDR, CDR2 SFDVKD. The CDR3 loop spans 16 amino acids. Here the CDR3 reads CATSDPSAGLYGEQFF. CDR3 DNA sequence: TGTGCCACCAGTGATCCCTCAGCGGGATTGTACGGTGAGCAGTTCTTC.